The rows below give T cell receptor beta chains drawn from one sample of a study of PD-1 blockade in classical Hodgkin lymphoma. Assay: immunoSEQ multiplex PCR; the TCRdb copy retains only in-frame clones and omits some. The sample contains 20,000 to 30,000 clones, over 60% of which appear only once. The sample was peripheral blood mononuclear cells (PBMCs), taken before the second cycle of nivolumab. The receptors were gathered from a human donor with classical Hodgkin lymphoma. Both conserved end residues are part of each CDR3. A D gene is named only where the DNA matches it firmly. A clone size is listed for some rows: how often the clone was seen (once, few, many), or a class if it is expanded.

clone_size	v_call	d_call	j_call	cdr3_aa	cdr3_nt
.	TRBV18	TRBD1	TRBJ2-2	CASSPFQGADGELFF	TGTGCCAGCTCACCCTTCCAGGGGGCTGACGGGGAGCTGTTTTTT
.	TRBV7-3	TRBD1	TRBJ1-2	CASSLTGVDYGYTF	TGTGCCAGCAGCTTGACAGGGGTGGACTATGGCTACACCTTC
once	TRBV30	.	TRBJ2-2	CAWSVRGLGQGGTGELFF	TGTGCCTGGAGTGTACGAGGGCTTGGTCAGGGCGGCACCGGGGAGCTGTTTTTT
.	TRBV13	.	TRBJ2-1	CASSRRGYNEQFF	TGTGCCAGCAGCCGACGGGGCTACAATGAGCAGTTCTTC
.	TRBV5-4	.	TRBJ2-7	CASSLGGGARYEQYF	TGTGCCAGCAGCTTGGGTGGGGGAGCGAGGTACGAGCAGTACTTC
few	TRBV7-9	.	TRBJ1-1	CASSLDMNTEAFF	TGTGCCAGCAGCCTAGACATGAACACTGAAGCTTTCTTT
.	TRBV5-1	TRBD2	TRBJ2-5	CASSDALAGSETQYF	TGCGCCAGCAGCGATGCTCTAGCGGGATCGGAGACCCAGTACTTC
.	TRBV23-1	.	TRBJ2-3	CASSQSVQPRTDTQYF	TGCGCCAGCAGTCAATCGGTGCAGCCCCGCACAGATACGCAGTATTTT
.	TRBV18	.	TRBJ2-7	CASSPPSRSSYEQYF	TGTGCCAGCTCACCACCCTCCAGGAGCTCCTACGAGCAGTACTTC
.	TRBV6-6	TRBD2	TRBJ2-7	CASRWLAGSYEQYF	TGTGCCAGCAGGTGGCTAGCGGGGTCCTACGAGCAGTACTTC
few	TRBV7-9	.	TRBJ2-3	CASSLVLGPSTDTQYF	TGTGCCAGCAGCTTAGTTTTGGGGCCCAGCACAGATACGCAGTATTTT
.	TRBV19	.	TRBJ1-1	CASSPGGSTRMNTEAFF	TGTGCCAGTAGCCCGGGGGGGTCTACTCGTATGAACACTGAAGCTTTCTTT
.	TRBV9	.	TRBJ2-3	CASSPSSTDTQYF	TGTGCCAGCAGCCCCTCTAGCACAGATACGCAGTATTTT
.	TRBV5-6	TRBD1	TRBJ1-2	CASSRTGTRGGYTF	TGTGCCAGCAGCCGGACAGGAACCAGGGGTGGCTACACCTTC
.	TRBV28	TRBD2	TRBJ2-1	CASELGSGSSYNEQFF	TGTGCCAGCGAACTCGGGAGCGGGAGCTCCTACAATGAGCAGTTCTTC
once	TRBV6-1	.	TRBJ1-1	CASSYGGRSEAFF	TGTGCCAGCAGTTATGGGGGTAGGTCTGAAGCTTTCTTT
.	TRBV21-1	.	TRBJ2-2	CASSKVRGRRETNTGELFF	TGTGCCAGCAGCAAAGTCAGGGGGCGGCGGGAGACGAACACCGGGGAGCTGTTTTTT
.	TRBV5-4	.	TRBJ2-2	CASSSIWTGELFF	TGTGCCAGCAGCTCCATCTGGACCGGGGAGCTGTTTTTT
.	TRBV28	TRBD1	TRBJ2-2	CASSLGGGTGATGELFF	TGTGCCAGCAGTTTGGGAGGAGGGACAGGGGCCACCGGGGAGCTGTTTTTT
.	TRBV19	.	TRBJ1-2	CATTGPYGYTF	TGTGCCACTACAGGACCCTATGGCTACACCTTC
once	TRBV29-1	TRBD1	TRBJ1-5	CSVAYGTGGHQPQHF	TGCAGCGTTGCCTATGGGACAGGGGGGCACCAGCCCCAGCATTTT
.	TRBV5-6	TRBD1	TRBJ1-6	CASSGWTGGFQNSPLHF	TGTGCCAGCAGCGGATGGACAGGGGGTTTCCAAAATTCACCCCTCCACTTT
.	TRBV5-4	.	TRBJ2-1	CASSLAGSSYNEQFF	TGTGCCAGCAGCTTAGCGGGTAGCTCCTACAATGAGCAGTTCTTC
.	TRBV2	TRBD2	TRBJ2-1	CASETSPNNEQFF	TGTGCCAGCGAGACTAGCCCAAACAATGAGCAGTTCTTC
.	TRBV28	TRBD1	TRBJ1-1	CASSLRTGWNTEAFF	TGTGCCAGCAGTTTGCGGACAGGGTGGAACACTGAAGCTTTCTTT
.	TRBV5-6	.	TRBJ2-7	CASSILGGREQYF	TGTGCCAGCAGCATCTTAGGGGGGCGCGAGCAGTACTTC
.	TRBV7-9	.	TRBJ1-5	CASTTKGDQPQHF	TGTGCCAGCACCACAAAGGGGGATCAGCCCCAGCATTTT
.	TRBV7-8	TRBD1	TRBJ1-2	CASSLGGGQIYGYTF	TGTGCCAGCAGCTTAGGAGGGGGACAGATCTATGGCTACACCTTC
.	TRBV6-5	TRBD2	TRBJ2-2	CASSGLAGTGELFF	TGTGCCAGCAGTGGACTAGCGGGAACCGGGGAGCTGTTTTTT
.	TRBV6-6	.	TRBJ1-2	CASSPTLDYGYTF	TGTGCCAGCAGTCCCACTCTCGACTATGGCTACACCTTC
.	TRBV5-1	TRBD1	TRBJ2-2	CASRRTGTGELFF	TGCGCCAGCAGGAGGACAGGCACCGGGGAGCTGTTTTTT
.	TRBV7-3	TRBD1	TRBJ2-5	CASSLTGQGALGETQYF	TGTGCCAGCAGCTTAACGGGACAGGGGGCGCTGGGAGAGACCCAGTACTTC
.	TRBV9	TRBD1	TRBJ1-4	CASSPSPGQGYEKLFF	TGTGCCAGCAGCCCATCACCGGGACAGGGATATGAAAAACTGTTTTTT
.	TRBV10-3	.	TRBJ2-1	CAISETDNEQFF	TGTGCCATCAGTGAAACCGACAATGAGCAGTTCTTC
.	TRBV13	.	TRBJ2-2	CASSFPTETGELFF	TGTGCCAGCAGCTTCCCGACGGAAACCGGGGAGCTGTTTTTT
.	TRBV6-5	.	TRBJ2-7	CASSYGGSAVYEQYF	TGTGCCAGCAGTTACGGCGGCTCCGCTGTCTACGAGCAGTACTTC
.	TRBV5-6	.	TRBJ1-4	CASSPFRGTGEKLFF	TGTGCCAGCAGCCCGTTTCGCGGTACTGGAGAAAAACTGTTTTTT
.	TRBV11-2	.	TRBJ1-2	CASSLSDDPLYGYIF	TGTGCCAGCAGCTTATCGGACGATCCCCTCTATGGCTACATCTTC
.	TRBV28	TRBD1	TRBJ1-2	CASNRQGEDYGYTF	TGTGCCAGCAACCGACAGGGGGAGGACTATGGCTACACCTTC
.	TRBV19	.	TRBJ1-2	CASSINHQGHYGYTF	TGTGCCAGTAGTATAAATCACCAGGGGCACTATGGCTACACCTTC
.	TRBV28	.	TRBJ1-2	CASSLSREMLRGYYGYTF	TGTGCCAGCAGTTTGAGTAGGGAGATGCTAAGGGGTTACTATGGCTACACCTTC
few	TRBV15	.	TRBJ2-7	CATSKSIGISYEQYF	TGTGCCACCAGCAAGTCGATCGGGATCTCCTACGAGCAGTACTTC
.	TRBV15	TRBD2	TRBJ2-1	CATSWGLAGPNEQFF	TGTGCCACCAGCTGGGGACTAGCGGGACCCAATGAGCAGTTCTTC
.	TRBV6-1	.	TRBJ2-1	CASRATSGSNEQFF	TGTGCCAGCAGGGCTACCTCAGGATCCAATGAGCAGTTCTTC
.	TRBV2	.	TRBJ1-3	CASSEDQAAGNTIYF	TGTGCCAGCAGTGAAGACCAAGCAGCTGGAAACACCATATATTTT
.	TRBV11-2	.	TRBJ2-3	CASSPPWTASTDTQYF	TGTGCCAGCAGCCCTCCCTGGACAGCTAGCACAGATACGCAGTATTTT
few	TRBV18	TRBD1	TRBJ2-7	CASSPAIGTGMYEQYF	TGTGCCAGCTCACCCGCTATCGGGACAGGGATGTACGAGCAGTACTTC